Sequencing of this T cell receptor beta chain was carried out in a study of blood T cell repertoires in COVID-19. Whole-study context: Samples representing acute and convalescent COVID-19 were sourced from the United States, Italy and Spain.

The method was immunoSEQ multiplex PCR; TCRdb's version includes in-frame clones alone and lacks a portion of them. The sample lists some 180,000 clones; roughly 80% were seen once. Deletions cut 0 bases from V and 5 bases from J, with 14 bases between. The CDR3 has 15 residues. CDR1 is SGHNT and CDR2 is YYREEE in the germline V gene (reference sequence). Enrollment of patients from Seattle took place during active infection, with longitudinal follow-up. Sequences were obtained from peripheral blood. The receptor was isolated from a woman in her 40s with COVID-19, enrolled during active disease. The chain combines TRBV5-4 with TRBJ1-1; D call uncertain. Here the CDR3 reads CASSLGNTRRTEAFF. In DNA form, the CDR3 reads TGTGCCAGCAGCTTGGGTAACACGAGGAGGACTGAAGCTTTCTTT.